This TCR beta chain was documented in a study of T-cell reconstitution after alpha-beta-depleted transplantation in children. Construction of the TCRbeta library involved unique molecular identifiers. Each CDR3 protein is one row after TCRdb ran MiXCR on the PCR reads. The table lists about 610,000 distinct CDR3 sequences, roughly 10% of them singletons. The table lists this clonotype with a few counts. The CDR3 has 17 amino acids. Germline V lookup: CDR1 SGHDT, CDR2 YYEEEE. The ends lost 4 bases at V and 4 bases at J; junction bases unmatched: 9. The gene calls are TRBV5-6 and TRBJ2-1, with 12 bases matching TRBD2. The sequenced sample was PBMCs from the stem cell graft donor, obtained from the stem cell graft. The TCR sequence derives from a human donor who donated a stem cell graft to a child with acute myeloid leukemia. CDR3 sequence reads: CASSLTGLAGLYNEQFF. The CDR3 bases are TGTGCCAGCAGCCTAACAGGACTAGCGGGACTTTACAATGAGCAGTTCTTC. The complete variable domain, with remaining parts taken from reference TRBV5-6 and TRBJ2-1, reads DAGVTQSPTHLIKTRGQQVTLRCSPKSGHDTVSWYQQALGQGPQFIFQYYEEEERQRGNFPDRFSGHQFPNYSSELNVNALLLGDSALYLCASSLTGLAGLYNEQFFGPGTRLTVL.